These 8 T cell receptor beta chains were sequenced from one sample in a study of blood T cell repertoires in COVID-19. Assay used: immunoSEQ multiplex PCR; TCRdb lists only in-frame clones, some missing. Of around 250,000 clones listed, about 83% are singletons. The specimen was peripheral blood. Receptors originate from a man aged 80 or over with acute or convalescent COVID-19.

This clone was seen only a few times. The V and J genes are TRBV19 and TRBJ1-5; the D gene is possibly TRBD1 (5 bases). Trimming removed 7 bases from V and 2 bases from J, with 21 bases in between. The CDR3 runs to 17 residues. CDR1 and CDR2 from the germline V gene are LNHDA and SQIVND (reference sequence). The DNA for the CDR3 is TGTGCCAGTAAACCCTTCGTGGGGGGACGGGGCAATCAGCCCCAGCATTTT. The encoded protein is CASKPFVGGRGNQPQHF.

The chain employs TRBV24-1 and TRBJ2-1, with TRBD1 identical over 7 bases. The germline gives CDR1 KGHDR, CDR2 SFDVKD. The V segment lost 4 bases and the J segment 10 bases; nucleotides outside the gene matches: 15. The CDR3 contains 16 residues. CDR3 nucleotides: TGTGCCACCAGTGACCCGGGACAGACAAACACGGGGGAGCAGTTCTTC. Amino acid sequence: CATSDPGQTNTGEQFF.

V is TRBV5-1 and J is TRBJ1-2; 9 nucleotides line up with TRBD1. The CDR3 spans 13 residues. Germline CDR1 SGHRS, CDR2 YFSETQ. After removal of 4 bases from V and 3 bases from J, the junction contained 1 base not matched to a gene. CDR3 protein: CASSRTGDYGYTF. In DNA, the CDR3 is TGCGCCAGCAGCCGGACAGGGGACTATGGCTACACCTTC. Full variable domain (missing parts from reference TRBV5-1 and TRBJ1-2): KAGVTQTPRYLIKTRGQQVTLSCSPISGHRSVSWYQQTPGQGLQFLFEYFSETQRNKGNFPGRFSGRQFSNSRSEMNVSTLELGDSALYLCASSRTGDYGYTFGSGTRLTVV.

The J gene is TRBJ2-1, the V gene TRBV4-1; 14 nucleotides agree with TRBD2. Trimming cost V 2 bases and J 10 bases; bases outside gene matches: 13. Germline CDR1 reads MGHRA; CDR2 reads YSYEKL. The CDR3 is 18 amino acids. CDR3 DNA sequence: TGCGCCAGCAGCCAAACCTTCCCGGGGACTAGCGGGAGTGTGGAGCAGTTCTTC. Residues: CASSQTFPGTSGSVEQFF.

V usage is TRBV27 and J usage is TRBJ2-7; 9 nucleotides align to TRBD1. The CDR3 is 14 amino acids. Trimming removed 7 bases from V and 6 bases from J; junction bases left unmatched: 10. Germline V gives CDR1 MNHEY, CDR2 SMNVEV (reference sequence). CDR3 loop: CASTLRDRVGEQYF. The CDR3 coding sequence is TGTGCCAGCACCCTCCGGGACAGGGTGGGCGAGCAGTACTTC.

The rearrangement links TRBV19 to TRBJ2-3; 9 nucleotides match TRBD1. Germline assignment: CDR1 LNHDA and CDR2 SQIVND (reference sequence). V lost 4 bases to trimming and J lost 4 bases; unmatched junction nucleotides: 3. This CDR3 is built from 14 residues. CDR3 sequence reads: CASSRRTGADTQYF. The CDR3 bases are TGTGCCAGTAGTAGGAGGACAGGGGCAGATACGCAGTATTTT.

This chain's CDR3 is CASSLDQGPLVDEQYF. As DNA, the CDR3 is TGCGCCAGCAGCTTGGACCAGGGGCCCCTCGTCGACGAGCAGTACTTC. V usage is TRBV5-1 and J usage is TRBJ2-7; tentative D call: TRBD1 (6 bases). From germline, CDR1 is SGHRS and CDR2 YFSETQ. Trimming removed 0 bases from V and 5 bases from J, with 18 bases in between. This CDR3 contains 16 residues.

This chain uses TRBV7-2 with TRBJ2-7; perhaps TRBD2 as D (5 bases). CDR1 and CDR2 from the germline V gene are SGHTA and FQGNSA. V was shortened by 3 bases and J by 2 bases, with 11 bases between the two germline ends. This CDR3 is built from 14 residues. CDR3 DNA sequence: TGTGCCAGCAGCTTTAGCGCCCAAGCCTACGAGCAGTACTTC. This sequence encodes CASSFSAQAYEQYF.